The next 32 T cell receptor beta chains were all read from a single sample in a study of vaccination effects on CD4 cells after COVID-19 (dated by TCRdb to 2021 to 2024). Library creation used the immunoSEQ multiplex PCR assay. This is the immuneACCESS table as TCRdb keeps it, with only in-frame sequences that have V and J called. A part of the clones is gone; compared with another copy, unresolved V genes explain less than half, and the rest is unexplained. For this sample the table gives approximately 68,000 clones, of which around 81% were detected only once. The ten largest clones represent about 10% of the sample. In the ViraFEST assay, PBMC were stimulated with viral peptide pools, and TCR sequencing was then used to find antigen-specific CD4+ T cell clonotypes based on their expansion. After 10 to 11 days of culture, CD4+ T cells were isolated with the EasySep CD4+ T cell isolation kit. None of the healthy vaccine recipients had a prior SARS-CoV-2 infection, which was confirmed by nucleocapsid antibody tests that came back negative both before and after vaccination.

Antigens for these TCRs are unknown. The material was CD4+ T cells from PBMCs cultured with SARS-CoV-2 spike peptides, obtained before COVID-19 vaccination. The cell subset or site label corresponds to: SARS-CoV-2 spike overlapping peptide pool stimulation. The source is a human donor who received a COVID-19 vaccine.

The genes are TRBV28 and TRBJ1-4; the D gene is possibly TRBD1 (6 bases). Between the trimmed V and J ends, which lost 11 bases and 8 bases, there was a span of 15 bases. Germline CDR1 is MDHEN and CDR2 is SYDVKM. The CDR3 covers 12 residues. CDR3 sequence reads: CAGGRAEEKLFF. As DNA, the CDR3 is TGTGCCGGGGGCAGGGCGGAGGAAAAACTGTTTTTT. Full variable domain (rest looked up from reference TRBV28 and TRBJ1-4): DVKVTQSSRYLVKRTGEKVFLECVQDMDHENMFWYRQDPGLGLRLIYFSYDVKMKEKGDIPEGYSVSREKKERFSLILESASTNQTSMYLCAGGRAEEKLFFGSGTQLSVL.

V usage is TRBV3-1 (or the pseudogene TRBV3-2) and J usage is TRBJ1-2; D gene uncertain. The CDR3 is 14 residues long. CDR1 LGHDT and CDR2 YNNKEL come from the germline V gene (reference sequence). The V end lost 3 bases, the J end lost 0 bases, and 8 bases lay between the germline ends. DNA for the CDR3: TGTGCCAGCAGCCAGCGGGGAACTAACTATGGCTACACCTTC. The encoded protein is CASSQRGTNYGYTF.

This chain joins TRBV5-8 and TRBJ2-7; D is uncertain. Between the trimmed V and J ends, which lost 3 bases and 13 bases, there was a span of 17 bases. The CDR3 sequence is 12 residues long. Germline-derived CDR1 and CDR2 are SGHTS and YDEGEE. The CDR3 reads CASSSRLGAIYV. The CDR3 bases are TGTGCCAGCAGCTCCAGACTGGGCGCCATCTACGTC.

This chain uses TRBV5-1 with TRBJ1-6; no firm D call. The V end lost 0 bases, the J end lost 8 bases, and 6 bases lay between the germline ends. From germline, CDR1 is SGHRS and CDR2 YFSETQ. This CDR3 comprises 13 residues. The CDR3 protein is CASSLESDSPLHF. The CDR3 DNA reads as TGCGCCAGCAGCTTGGAATCTGATTCACCCCTCCACTTT. Variable domain in full (rest from reference TRBV5-1 and TRBJ1-6): KAGVTQTPRYLIKTRGQQVTLSCSPISGHRSVSWYQQTPGQGLQFLFEYFSETQRNKGNFPGRFSGRQFSNSRSEMNVSTLELGDSALYLCASSLESDSPLHFGNGTRLTVT.

This rearrangement joins TRBV5-4 to TRBJ2-6; 11 bases are shared with TRBD1. The CDR3 consists of 17 residues. V lost 4 bases to trimming and J lost 0 bases; unmatched junction nucleotides: 3. The germline gives CDR1 SGHNT, CDR2 YYREEE (reference sequence). CDR3 in DNA: TGTGCCAGCAGCGTGGACAGGGGGCTCTCTGGGGCCAACGTCCTGACTTTC. Residues: CASSVDRGLSGANVLTF.

V usage is TRBV3-1 (or the pseudogene TRBV3-2) and J usage is TRBJ1-4; D uncertain. This CDR3 has 11 amino acids. In germline, CDR1 is LGHDT, CDR2 YNNKEL (reference sequence). Trimming removed 1 base at V and 8 bases at J, with 2 bases between. This CDR3 is CASSQGEKLFF. In DNA form, the CDR3 reads TGTGCCAGCAGCCAAGGCGAAAAACTGTTTTTT.

This clone was seen a single time. This chain connects TRBV12-5 to TRBJ2-1, with D maybe TRBD2 (7 bases). V shed 1 base and J shed 13 bases, with 20 bases lying between them. The CDR3 has 15 amino acids. CDR1 LGHNT and CDR2 FRNRAP come from the germline V gene. CDR3 region: CASGLELEAGAPQFF. CDR3 sequence (DNA): TGTGCTAGTGGTTTGGAGCTGGAGGCGGGGGCACCCCAGTTCTTC.

This rearrangement joins TRBV11-2 to TRBJ1-4; unclear D gene. CDR3 length equals 12 residues. Germline loops: CDR1 SGHAT, CDR2 FQNNGV. Trimming removed 1 base from V and 7 bases from J, with 4 bases in between. CDR3 bases: TGTGCCAGCAGCTTAGGGGGTGAAAAACTGTTTTTT. It encodes CASSLGGEKLFF.

The rearrangement joins TRBV4-1 to TRBJ1-2; weak D call: TRBD1 (5 bases). Germline V lookup: CDR1 MGHRA, CDR2 YSYEKL. The CDR3 has 16 amino acids. V shed 3 bases and J shed 0 bases, with 14 bases lying between them. For the CDR3, the DNA is TGCGCCAGCAGCCACCCCGGGGGGGACTCTAACTATGGCTACACCTTC. Translated: CASSHPGGDSNYGYTF.

J is TRBJ2-5 and V is TRBV24-1, with 9 bases that match TRBD1. The CDR3 consists of 16 residues. CDR1 and CDR2 from the germline V gene are KGHDR and SFDVKD. Unmatched junction bases numbered 10, after V lost 4 bases and J lost 5 bases. The CDR3 spells CATSEPSTGGGETQYF. In DNA form, the CDR3 reads TGTGCCACCAGTGAGCCCTCTACAGGGGGCGGGGAGACCCAGTACTTC.

This chain joins TRBV2 and TRBJ2-5, with 7 bases fitting TRBD2. Germline V CDR1 and CDR2: SNHLY, FYNNEI. The V and J ends lost 6 bases and 1 base, in that order; junction bases with no gene match: 5. The CDR3 runs 14 residues. The CDR3 DNA reads TGTGCCAGCAGGCCGGGACTAACCCAAGAGACCCAGTACTTC. Its protein is CASRPGLTQETQYF.

This clone came up once. The V and J genes are TRBV19 and TRBJ2-1, with 9 bases matching TRBD1. Unmatched junction bases numbered 11, after V lost 6 bases and J lost 8 bases. Germline V lookup: CDR1 LNHDA, CDR2 SQIVND (reference sequence). This CDR3 is 15 amino acids long. This chain's CDR3 is CASSPLGQGKDEQFF. In DNA form, the CDR3 reads TGTGCCAGTAGCCCCCTGGGACAGGGAAAGGATGAGCAGTTCTTC.

The chain uses TRBV7-2 and TRBJ1-2; no clear D. The CDR3 spans 11 residues. V gave up 0 bases and J gave up 8 bases, with 4 bases separating them. Germline CDR1 reads SGHTA; CDR2 reads FQGNSA. The CDR3 protein is CASSLAWGYTF. DNA for the CDR3: TGTGCCAGCAGCTTAGCGTGGGGCTACACCTTC.

The V call is TRBV5-4, the J call TRBJ2-5; possibly TRBD1 for D (6 bases). CDR1 and CDR2 from the germline V gene are SGHNT and YYREEE (reference sequence). V lost 3 bases and J lost 1, with 13 bases in between. The CDR3 spans 15 residues. The CDR3 nucleotides are TGTGCCAGCAGCTCAGACAGGCCCCTCCAAGAGACCCAGTACTTC. Amino acid sequence: CASSSDRPLQETQYF.

J is TRBJ1-4 and V is TRBV5-1, with D hard to call. The CDR3 spans 15 residues. V was trimmed by 4 bases and J by 8 bases, leaving 18 bases between them. Germline V gene data show CDR1 as SGHRS and CDR2 as YFSETQ. The CDR3 DNA sequence: TGCGCCAGCAGCCCGAGACTCACCAGTCGCGAAAAACTGTTTTTT. It yields the protein CASSPRLTSREKLFF. The full variable domain, rest sourced from reference TRBV5-1 and TRBJ1-4, is KAGVTQTPRYLIKTRGQQVTLSCSPISGHRSVSWYQQTPGQGLQFLFEYFSETQRNKGNFPGRFSGRQFSNSRSEMNVSTLELGDSALYLCASSPRLTSREKLFFGSGTQLSVL.

The chain links TRBV28 to TRBJ1-4; TRBD1 matches 7 bases. The junction had 5 bases not matched to a gene; V was cut back by 4 bases and J by 0 bases. The germline V gene encodes CDR1 MDHEN and CDR2 SYDVKM. The CDR3 runs to 16 residues. The CDR3 sequence is CASSSGTAATNEKLFF. The CDR3 DNA reads as TGTGCCAGCAGTTCCGGGACAGCTGCAACTAATGAAAAACTGTTTTTT.

The V call is TRBV7-2, the J call TRBJ2-3; no clear D gene. The germline V gene has CDR1 SGHTA and CDR2 FQGNSA. V was pared by 8 bases and J by 1 base, with 10 bases between. The CDR3 has 13 residues. The DNA for the CDR3 is TGTGCCAGCGGCGTATCACGCACAGATACGCAGTATTTT. It translates to CASGVSRTDTQYF.

V and J are TRBV6-5 and TRBJ1-1, with 7 bases matching TRBD1. The germline V gene encodes CDR1 MNHEY and CDR2 SVGAGI. Unmatched junction bases numbered 8, after V lost 11 bases and J lost 2 bases. The CDR3 length is 13 residues. The CDR3 nucleotides are TGTGCCCCTTCAAGGGGGCACAACACTGAAGCTTTCTTT. Protein: CAPSRGHNTEAFF.

V gene TRBV28 combines with J gene TRBJ2-1; TRBD1 or TRBD2 may be the D gene (5 bases each). V was pared by 2 bases and J by 7 bases, with 9 bases between. Germline assignment: CDR1 MDHEN and CDR2 SYDVKM. The CDR3 runs to 13 residues. This CDR3 is CASSLPGTNEQFF. CDR3 in DNA: TGTGCCAGCAGTTTACCAGGGACGAATGAGCAGTTCTTC.

The V and J genes are TRBV6-1 and TRBJ1-2; TRBD1 agrees at 8 bases. The CDR3 loop spans 15 amino acids. Germline values: CDR1 MNHNS, CDR2 SASEGT. Germline trimming cut 3 bases from V and 4 bases from J; bases unmatched to any gene: 7. DNA of the CDR3: TGTGCCAGCAGTGATAGGACAGGGTACGCCTATGGCTACACCTTC. Protein sequence: CASSDRTGYAYGYTF.

The genes are TRBV3-1 (or the pseudogene TRBV3-2) and TRBJ1-3; no clear D. Germline CDR1 reads LGHDT; CDR2 reads YNNKEL (reference sequence). The length of the CDR3 is 14 residues. Deletions cut 0 bases from V and 4 bases from J, with 7 bases between. The CDR3 DNA is TGTGCCAGCAGCCAAGATTTCCGGGGAAACACCATATATTTT. Translating gives CASSQDFRGNTIYF.

This sequence joins TRBV3-1 (or the pseudogene TRBV3-2) and TRBJ2-3; unclear D gene. This CDR3 comprises 15 residues. V was cut by 1 base and J by 2 bases, with 10 bases left in between. CDR1 is LGHDT, CDR2 YNNKEL, per germline (reference sequence). The CDR3 nucleotides are TGTGCCAGCAGCCAAGGGCGACCTCCCACAGATACGCAGTATTTT. Its protein is CASSQGRPPTDTQYF.

The J gene is TRBJ2-2, the V gene TRBV5-4; a weak D match, TRBD1 (6 bases). The CDR3 covers 14 residues. Germline V gene sequence: CDR1 SGHNT, CDR2 YYREEE (reference sequence). V was pared by 4 bases and J by 5 bases, with 12 bases between. The CDR3 DNA reads as TGTGCCAGCAGCCCTAGCAGGGGTACCGGGGAGCTGTTTTTT. Amino acid sequence: CASSPSRGTGELFF.

The rearrangement links TRBV6-1 to TRBJ2-7; possibly TRBD2 for D (6 bases). The CDR3 length is 12 residues. Trimming took off 3 bases at V and 7 bases at J, with 10 bases between the two ends. Per the germline V gene, CDR1 is MNHNS and CDR2 is SASEGT. In nucleotides, the CDR3 is TGTGCCAGCAGTGACCCAGGGAGGGAGCAGTACGTC. It translates to CASSDPGREQYV.

This chain joins TRBV6-5 and TRBJ1-2; D gene unclear. V lost 2 bases and J 0 bases, leaving 7 bases between the germline ends. The CDR3 sequence is 14 residues long. The germline gives CDR1 MNHEY, CDR2 SVGAGI. Here the CDR3 reads CASSYGPANYGYTF. CDR3 DNA sequence: TGTGCCAGCAGTTACGGTCCGGCTAACTATGGCTACACCTTC.

The CDR3: CASSYVGFNEKLFF. The CDR3 region has the DNA TGTGCCAGCAGCTATGTGGGGTTCAATGAAAAACTGTTTTTT. The chain couples TRBV7-8 to TRBJ1-4, with D unresolved. Between the trimmed V and J ends, which lost 4 bases and 5 bases, there was a span of 11 bases. This CDR3 contains 14 residues. CDR1 and CDR2 (germline): SGHVS, FQNEAQ.

The V call is TRBV5-1, the J call TRBJ1-1; 8 bases map to TRBD1. J lost 0 bases, V lost 0 bases, and 4 bases had no gene match. CDR1 SGHRS and CDR2 YFSETQ come from the germline V gene. CDR3 length: 16 amino acids. This chain's CDR3 is CASSLGAGGVNTEAFF. The CDR3 DNA is TGCGCCAGCAGCTTGGGGGCAGGGGGCGTGAACACTGAAGCTTTCTTT.

This clone has more than one count but fewer than ten. The V and J genes are TRBV7-2 and TRBJ2-5; no definite D call. Germline V CDR1 and CDR2: SGHTA, FQGNSA. This CDR3 region has 12 residues. Deletions cut 0 bases from V and 5 bases from J, with 4 bases between. CDR3 residues: CASSLARETQYF. CDR3 nucleotides: TGTGCCAGCAGCTTAGCGCGGGAGACCCAGTACTTC. Supplemented by reference TRBV7-2 and TRBJ2-5, the full variable domain reads GAGVSQSPSNKVTEKGKDVELRCDPISGHTALYWYRQSLGQGLEFLIYFQGNSAPDKSGLPSDRFSAERTGGSVSTLTIQRTQQEDSAVYLCASSLARETQYFGPGTRLLVL.

The V gene is TRBV19, the J gene TRBJ1-1; D unclear. Germline CDR1 LNHDA, CDR2 SQIVND (reference sequence). The CDR3 loop spans 16 amino acids. Trimming stripped 7 bases from V and 4 bases from J, with 22 bases between. The CDR3 here is CASINTKFSMGTEAFF. CDR3 nucleotide sequence: TGTGCCAGTATCAACACCAAATTTTCGATGGGCACTGAAGCTTTCTTT.

The rearrangement uses TRBV7-2 and TRBJ2-3, with D hard to call. Trimming removed 5 bases from V and 4 bases from J, with 10 bases in between. CDR1 and CDR2 (germline): SGHTA, FQGNSA. This CDR3 has 13 residues. Here the CDR3 reads CASSPRIADTQYF. The CDR3 DNA follows: TGTGCCAGCAGCCCAAGGATTGCAGATACGCAGTATTTT.

The J gene is TRBJ2-7, the V gene TRBV14; D perhaps matches TRBD1 (6 bases). With 6 bases removed from V and 6 bases from J, the gap between germline ends came to 15 bases. This CDR3 contains 13 residues. Per the germline V gene, CDR1 is SGHDN and CDR2 is FVKESK. CDR3: CASSRDRTSEQYV. The CDR3, as DNA: TGTGCCAGCAGTCGAGACAGGACGAGCGAGCAGTACGTC.

V is TRBV2 and J is TRBJ1-2, with D perhaps TRBD1 (5 bases). This CDR3 is built from 14 residues. V lost 4 bases and J 4 bases, leaving 13 bases between the germline ends. Germline values: CDR1 SNHLY, CDR2 FYNNEI. The CDR3 protein is CASSVRGAGYGYTF. The CDR3 DNA is TGTGCCAGCAGTGTGAGGGGCGCAGGCTATGGCTACACCTTC.